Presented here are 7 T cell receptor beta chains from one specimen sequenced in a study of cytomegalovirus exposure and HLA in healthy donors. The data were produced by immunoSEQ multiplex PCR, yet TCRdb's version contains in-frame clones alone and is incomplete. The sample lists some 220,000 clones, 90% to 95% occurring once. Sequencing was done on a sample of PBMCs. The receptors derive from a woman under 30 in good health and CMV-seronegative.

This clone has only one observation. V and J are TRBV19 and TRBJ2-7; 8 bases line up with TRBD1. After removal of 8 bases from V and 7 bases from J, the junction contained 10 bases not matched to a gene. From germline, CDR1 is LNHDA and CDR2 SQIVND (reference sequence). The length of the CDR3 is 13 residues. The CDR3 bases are TGTGCCAGTGACGGACAGGGATCGGGGGAGCAGTACTTC. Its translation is CASDGQGSGEQYF.

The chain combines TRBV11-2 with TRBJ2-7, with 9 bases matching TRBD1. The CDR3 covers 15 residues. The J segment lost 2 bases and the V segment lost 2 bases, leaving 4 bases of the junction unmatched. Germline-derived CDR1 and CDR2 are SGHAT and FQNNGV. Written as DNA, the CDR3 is TGTGCCAGCAGCTTAACCCGGGACAGGGCCTACGAGCAGTACTTC. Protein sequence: CASSLTRDRAYEQYF.

The CDR3 DNA reads as TGTGCCAGCAGTCCTCGATCGGGGGGTTCTGGGGCCAACGTCCTGACTTTC. It is translated as CASSPRSGGSGANVLTF. The rearrangement joins TRBV28 to TRBJ2-6; TRBD2 matches at 7 bases. Germline lookup yields CDR1 MDHEN and CDR2 SYDVKM. The V gene end was trimmed by 5 bases and the J gene end by 1 base; junction bases not matched to a gene: 8. The CDR3 covers 17 residues.

Here the CDR3 reads CASSDTGGLYEQYF. In DNA, the CDR3 is TGTGCCAGCAGTGATACAGGGGGCTTGTACGAGCAGTACTTC. The chain is built from TRBV6-1 and TRBJ2-7, with 9 bases identical to TRBD1. The germline CDR1 and CDR2 sequences are MNHNS and SASEGT. There are 14 residues in the CDR3. With V trimmed by 3 bases and J by 4 bases, 4 bases remained unmatched.

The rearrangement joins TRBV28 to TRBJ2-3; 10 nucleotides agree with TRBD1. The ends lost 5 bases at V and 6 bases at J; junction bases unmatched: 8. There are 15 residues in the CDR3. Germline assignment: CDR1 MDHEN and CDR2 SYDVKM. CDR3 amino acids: CASSLPGQGIDTQYF. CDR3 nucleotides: TGTGCCAGCAGTCTACCGGGACAGGGGATTGATACGCAGTATTTT.

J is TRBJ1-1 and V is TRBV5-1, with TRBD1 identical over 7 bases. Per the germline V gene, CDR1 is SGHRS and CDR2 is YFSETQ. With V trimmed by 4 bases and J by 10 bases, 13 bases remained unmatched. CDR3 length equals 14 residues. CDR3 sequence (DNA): TGCGCCAGCAGCGCCGACAGGGCGGGTTCGGGAGCTTTCTTT. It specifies CASSADRAGSGAFF.

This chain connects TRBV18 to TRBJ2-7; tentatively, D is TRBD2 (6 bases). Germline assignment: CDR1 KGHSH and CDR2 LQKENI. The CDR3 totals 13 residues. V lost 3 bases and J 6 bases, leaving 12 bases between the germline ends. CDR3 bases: TGTGCCAGCTCACCGCGGGACTTCGGCGAGCAGTACTTC. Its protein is CASSPRDFGEQYF.